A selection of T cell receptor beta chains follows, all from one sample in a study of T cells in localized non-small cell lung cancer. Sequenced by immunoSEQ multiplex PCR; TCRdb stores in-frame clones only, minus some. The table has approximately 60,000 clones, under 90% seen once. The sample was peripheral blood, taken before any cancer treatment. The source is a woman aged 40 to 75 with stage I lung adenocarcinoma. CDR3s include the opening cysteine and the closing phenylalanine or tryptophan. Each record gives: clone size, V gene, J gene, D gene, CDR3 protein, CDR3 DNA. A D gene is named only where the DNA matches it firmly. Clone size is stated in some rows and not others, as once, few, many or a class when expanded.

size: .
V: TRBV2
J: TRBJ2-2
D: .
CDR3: CASTRGGGATGELFF
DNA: TGTGCCAGCACCCGAGGCGGAGGGGCCACCGGGGAGCTGTTTTTT

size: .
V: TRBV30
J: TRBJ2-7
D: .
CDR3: CAWSLSAGYEQYF
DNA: TGTGCCTGGAGTCTATCGGCAGGGTACGAGCAGTACTTC

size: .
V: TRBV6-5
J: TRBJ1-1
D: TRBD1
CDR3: CASSYATGTVNTEAFF
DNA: TGTGCCAGCAGTTACGCAACCGGGACAGTGAACACTGAAGCTTTCTTT

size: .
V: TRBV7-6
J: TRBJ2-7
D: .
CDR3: CASSFPRSEQYF
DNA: TGTGCCAGCAGCTTCCCCCGGAGCGAGCAGTACTTC

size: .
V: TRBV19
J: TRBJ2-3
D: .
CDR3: CASSIDPDRFSTDTQYF
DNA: TGTGCCAGTAGTATAGACCCCGATCGTTTTAGCACAGATACGCAGTATTTT

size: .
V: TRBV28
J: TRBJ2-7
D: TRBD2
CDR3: CASSLMTSGSYEQYF
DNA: TGTGCCAGCAGTTTGATGACTAGCGGCTCCTACGAGCAGTACTTC

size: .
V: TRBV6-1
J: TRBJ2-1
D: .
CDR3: CASSEGGPRVQFF
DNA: TGTGCCAGCAGTGAAGGAGGGCCCCGGGTGCAGTTCTTC

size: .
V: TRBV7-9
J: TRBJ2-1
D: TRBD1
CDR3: CASSADRANEQFF
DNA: TGTGCCAGCAGCGCCGACAGGGCCAATGAGCAGTTCTTC

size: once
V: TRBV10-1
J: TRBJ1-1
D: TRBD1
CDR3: CASSGQGSTEAFF
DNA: TGCGCCAGCAGCGGACAGGGAAGCACTGAAGCTTTCTTT

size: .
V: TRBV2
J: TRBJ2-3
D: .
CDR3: CASSRTTVPDTQYF
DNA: TGTGCCAGCAGTAGAACTACGGTACCAGATACGCAGTATTTT

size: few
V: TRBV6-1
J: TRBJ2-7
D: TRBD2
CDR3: CASSPAGERYEQYF
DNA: TGTGCCAGCAGTCCAGCGGGAGAGAGATACGAGCAGTACTTC

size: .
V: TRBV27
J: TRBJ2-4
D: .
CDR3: CASSFAGMGNIQYF
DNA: TGTGCCAGCAGTTTCGCGGGGATGGGAAACATTCAGTACTTC

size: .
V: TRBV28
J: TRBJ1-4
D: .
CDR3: CASSLAGGQGEKLFF
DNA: TGTGCCAGCAGTTTAGCAGGCGGGCAGGGTGAAAAACTGTTTTTT

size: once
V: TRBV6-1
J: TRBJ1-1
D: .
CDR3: CASSVGGGLNTEAFF
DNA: TGTGCCAGCAGTGTGGGGGGGGGACTGAACACTGAAGCTTTCTTT

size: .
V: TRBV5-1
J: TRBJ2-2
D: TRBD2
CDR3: CASSLGLADTGELFF
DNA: TGCGCCAGCAGCTTGGGACTAGCGGACACCGGGGAGCTGTTTTTT

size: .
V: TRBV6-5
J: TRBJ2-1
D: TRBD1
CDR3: CASRSGTGYYNEQFF
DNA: TGTGCCAGCAGGTCCGGGACAGGGTACTACAATGAGCAGTTCTTC

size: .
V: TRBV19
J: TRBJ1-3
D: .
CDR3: CASRSGGISGNTIYF
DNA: TGTGCCAGTAGATCGGGGGGAATCTCCGGAAACACCATATATTTT

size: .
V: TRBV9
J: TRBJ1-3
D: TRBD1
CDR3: CASSTSTGTGNTIYF
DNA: TGTGCCAGCAGCACCTCGACAGGGACTGGAAACACCATATATTTT

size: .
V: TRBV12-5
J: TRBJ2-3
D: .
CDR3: CASGLDQGDTQYF
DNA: TGTGCTAGTGGTTTGGACCAGGGTGATACGCAGTATTTT

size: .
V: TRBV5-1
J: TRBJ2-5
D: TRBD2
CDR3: CASSSLGLIAGGKETQYF
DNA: TGCGCCAGCAGCTCCCTTGGCCTCATAGCGGGGGGCAAAGAGACCCAGTACTTC

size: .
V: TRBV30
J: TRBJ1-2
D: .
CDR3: CARGENYGYTF
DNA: TGTGCACGCGGGGAGAACTATGGCTACACCTTC

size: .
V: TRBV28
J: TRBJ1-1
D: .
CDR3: CASSLPRTGSRTEAFF
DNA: TGTGCCAGCAGTTTACCCCGAACAGGGTCAAGGACTGAAGCTTTCTTT

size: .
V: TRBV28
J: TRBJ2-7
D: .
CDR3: CASSSPGKVSYEQYF
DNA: TGTGCCAGCAGTTCTCCAGGGAAAGTCTCCTACGAGCAGTACTTC

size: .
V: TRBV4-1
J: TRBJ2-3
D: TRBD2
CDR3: CASSPSLAGASTDTQYF
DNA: TGCGCCAGCAGCCCTAGCCTAGCGGGGGCCAGCACAGATACGCAGTATTTT

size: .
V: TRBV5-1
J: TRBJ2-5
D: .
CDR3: CASSLGTLQLQETQYF
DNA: TGCGCCAGCAGCTTGGGCACACTTCAACTCCAAGAGACCCAGTACTTC

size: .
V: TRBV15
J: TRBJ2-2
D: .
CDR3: CATSRGGTNTGELFF
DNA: TGTGCCACCAGCAGAGGAGGAACGAACACCGGGGAGCTGTTTTTT

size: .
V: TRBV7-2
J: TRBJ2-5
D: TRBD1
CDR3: CASSRTTGVETQYF
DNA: TGTGCCAGCAGCCGCACGACAGGGGTAGAGACCCAGTACTTC

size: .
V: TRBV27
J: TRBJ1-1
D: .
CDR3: CASRDRTPGGSTEAFF
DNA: TGTGCCTCCCGGGATCGGACCCCCGGAGGGAGCACTGAAGCTTTCTTT